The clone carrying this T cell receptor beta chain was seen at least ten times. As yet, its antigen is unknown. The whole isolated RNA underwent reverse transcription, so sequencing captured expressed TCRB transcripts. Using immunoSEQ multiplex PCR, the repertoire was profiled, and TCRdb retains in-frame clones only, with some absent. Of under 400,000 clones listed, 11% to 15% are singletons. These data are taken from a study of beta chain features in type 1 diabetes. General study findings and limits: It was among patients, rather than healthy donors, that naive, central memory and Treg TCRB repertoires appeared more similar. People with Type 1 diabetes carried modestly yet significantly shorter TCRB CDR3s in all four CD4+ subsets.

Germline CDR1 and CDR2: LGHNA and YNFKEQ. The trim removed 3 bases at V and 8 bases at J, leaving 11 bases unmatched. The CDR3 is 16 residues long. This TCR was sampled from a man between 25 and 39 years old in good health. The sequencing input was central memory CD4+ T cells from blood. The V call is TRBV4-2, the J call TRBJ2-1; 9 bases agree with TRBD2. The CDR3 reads CASSQGAGGSMDEQFF. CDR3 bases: TGTGCCAGCAGCCAGGGAGCGGGAGGTAGCATGGATGAGCAGTTCTTC.